The rows below give T cell receptor beta chains drawn from one sample of a study of CXCR3-negative and CXCR3-positive naive CD8 T cells. One entry per CDR3 protein, without DNA, is what TCRdb gives after re-calling the 5' RACE reads. Seen in this sample are about 150,000 distinct CDR3 sequences; the ten most common clones hold under 0.5%. What was sequenced was naive CXCR3+ CD8+ T cells from blood. The receptors originated from a human donor in good health. Some clones in this sample may be carry-over from other donors' samples. Both conserved end residues are part of each CDR3.

j_call v_call cdr3_aa
TRBJ2-7 TRBV29-1 CSVAGQSTYEQYF
TRBJ2-1 TRBV19 CASSAGWGNEQFF
TRBJ1-4 TRBV2 CASSTYPRGANEKLFF
TRBJ2-1 TRBV6-5 CASSYIAGATYNEQFF
TRBJ2-1 TRBV9 CASSVASSVGTGIHNEQFF
TRBJ2-2 TRBV27 CASSYGSGELFF
TRBJ2-5 TRBV7-3 CASSLTASGGSETQYF
TRBJ1-1 TRBV5-1 CASSLEPPGFDRAEAFF
TRBJ1-1 TRBV15 CATSSRGGADTEAFF
TRBJ2-3 TRBV6-5 CASSYSPWGPDTQYF
TRBJ2-5 TRBV5-1 CASSLSAGGQETQYF
TRBJ2-2 TRBV10-1 CASSESGTTHDTGELFF
TRBJ1-1 TRBV27 CASSPSGKGATEAFF
TRBJ1-4 TRBV6-2/TRBV6-3 CASSRRDSLNEKLFF
TRBJ2-7 TRBV7-2 CASSPTTVNEQYF
TRBJ2-5 TRBV12-2 CASRLVGGKQETQYF
TRBJ1-2 TRBV21-1 CASSRRGRGYGYTF
TRBJ1-1 TRBV27 CASSGTGYGTEAFF
TRBJ2-1 TRBV6-5 CASSVVSGSYNEQFF
TRBJ2-7 TRBV29-1 CSVRSAGEQYF
TRBJ2-5 TRBV28 CASSLAGKGETQYF
TRBJ2-7 TRBV6-5 CASSLLGWFDEQYF
TRBJ2-5 TRBV20-1 CSATLAGGPGETQYF
TRBJ1-1 TRBV27 CASSLVGQGAPTEAFF
TRBJ2-4 TRBV6-5 CASSPPSGVDIQYF
TRBJ2-7 TRBV29-1 CSVVTGPEQYF
TRBJ2-7 TRBV7-9 CASRPKGGDEQYF
TRBJ2-1 TRBV7-8 CASSELAGVSNEQFF
TRBJ1-2 TRBV4-2 CASSQTKGPPSYTF
TRBJ2-1 TRBV5-1 CASSFDSGNSYNEQFF
TRBJ2-1 TRBV19 CASSIDRERYNEQFF
TRBJ1-1 TRBV4-1 CASSQDPPGTGLFTEAFF
TRBJ2-7 TRBV6-1 CASSETGILYEQYF
TRBJ2-1 TRBV7-3 CASSLGVGTVYNEQFF
TRBJ2-2 TRBV28 CAIGQGSNTGELFF
TRBJ2-3 TRBV15 CATSGRLAESTDTQYF
TRBJ2-5 TRBV11-2 CASSFGAFKETQYF
TRBJ2-1 TRBV12-3/TRBV12-4 CASSASGQGDNEQFF
TRBJ1-4 TRBV7-9 CASRQTDLNEKLFF
TRBJ1-5 TRBV6-5 CASSYSWGAGQHF